This TCR beta chain was recovered during a study of Graves' ophthalmopathy and Graves' hyperthyroidism. Trimming removed 5 bases from V and 5 bases from J, with 15 bases in between. This CDR3 contains 14 residues. Hyperthyroidism patients were newly diagnosed, ill under 2 months, and aged 18 to 65 years. Excluded: other autoimmune disease, uncontrolled infection, pregnancy or lactation. This clonotype was seen at least ten times. Its antigen remains unknown. Using RNA transcripts, the TCR beta CDR3 regions were amplified. First-round RT-PCR employed HTBI primers, with a second-round multiplex PCR after it. Via MiXCR, TCRdb re-called the multiplex PCR reads, giving one row per CDR3 protein. The profile covers approximately 410,000 distinct CDR3 sequences, with 15% appearing a single time and roughly 7% taken by the ten largest. Overall study findings and caveats: Prediction of ophthalmopathy progression reached about 70% sensitivity and roughly 72% specificity. Blood repertoires reportedly contained most expanded thyroid clonotypes above 0.001 frequency.

The V and J genes are TRBV12-3 or TRBV12-4 and TRBJ1-2; tentatively, D is TRBD1 (6 bases). The receptor was derived from a woman aged 18-29 years with stable Graves' hyperthyroidism. The sequenced sample was peripheral blood. The CDR3 protein is CASSTWTEGYGYTF. The CDR3 coding sequence is TGTGCCAGCAGTACCTGGACAGAGGGGTATGGCTACACCTTC.